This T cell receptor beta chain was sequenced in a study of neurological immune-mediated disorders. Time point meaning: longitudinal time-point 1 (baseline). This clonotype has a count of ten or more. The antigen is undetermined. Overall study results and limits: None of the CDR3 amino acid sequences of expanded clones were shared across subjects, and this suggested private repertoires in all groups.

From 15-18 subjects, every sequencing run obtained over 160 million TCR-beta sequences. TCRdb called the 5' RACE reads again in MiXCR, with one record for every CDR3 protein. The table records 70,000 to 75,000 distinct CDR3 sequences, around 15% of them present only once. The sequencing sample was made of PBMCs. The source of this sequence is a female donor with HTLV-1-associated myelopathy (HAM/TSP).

CDR3 residues: CSAPGGVNTEAFF. The CDR3 DNA sequence: TGCAGTGCCCCCGGCGGAGTGAACACTGAAGCTTTCTTT. This chain connects TRBV20-1 to TRBJ1-1; no definite D call. CDR1 and CDR2 (germline): DFQATT, SNEGSKA (reference sequence). The CDR3 is 13 amino acids. V lost 6 bases to trimming and J lost 0 bases, with 11 bases between them.